This TCR beta chain was documented in a study of blood T cell repertoires in COVID-19. Study-level background: Italy, Spain and the United States were the sources of the convalescent and acute COVID-19 samples. Sources were T cells, B-cell-depleted T cells, or PBMCs; the material itself was cDNA or gDNA.

Assay: immunoSEQ multiplex PCR; the TCRdb copy retains only in-frame clones and omits some. Here the sample spans under 75,000 clones, 89% being singletons. The sequence was obtained from a middle-aged man with active COVID-19. The specimen was peripheral blood.

This CDR3 is CSVWGGDHTQYF. DNA for the CDR3: TGCAGCGTTTGGGGAGGGGACCATACGCAGTATTTT. This chain joins TRBV29-1 and TRBJ2-3; 7 bases align to TRBD2. The CDR3 is 12 residues long. The junction had 6 bases not matched to a gene; V was cut back by 5 bases and J by 7 bases. Germline V gives CDR1 SQVTM, CDR2 ANQGSEA.